This entry features one TCR beta chain sequence. Its antigen remains unknown. The data originate from a study of CD8+CD57+ T cells in acquired aplastic anemia. Study details: DNA from sorted CD4+ and CD8+ cells averaged 3.2 ug.

Broader study findings: Patients and controls had CD8+ Simpson's diversity values that were not significantly distinct.

Researchers used genomic DNA as the template to profile TCR beta VDJ and CDR3. TCRdb re-analysed the reads in MiXCR, keeping a single row per CDR3 protein. The sample has approximately 190,000 distinct CDR3 sequences, around 45% seen once. Germline-derived CDR1 and CDR2 are DFQATT and SNEGSKA (reference sequence). The CDR3 is made up of 13 amino acids. Trimming took 6 bases from V and 1 from J; bases not matched to a gene: 5. Those patients picked for sequencing had displayed CD8+CD57+ cell expansion on flow cytometry. A severe acquired aplastic anemia diagnosis applied to all patients. None of the patients had been given any therapy when their blood was sampled.

The sample consisted of sorted CD4+, CD8+, or CD8+CD57+ T cells (not recorded which) from PBMCs. The chain has TRBV20-1 and TRBJ2-5; TRBD2 matches at 7 bases. The receptor was isolated from a human donor with aplastic anemia. This CDR3 reads CSARLAVQETQYF. The DNA of the CDR3 is TGCAGTGCAAGACTAGCCGTCCAAGAGACCCAGTACTTC.